Presented here are 27 T cell receptor beta chains from one specimen sequenced in a study of regulatory T cells in long-lasting Graves disease. The time point: persistent/refractory GD, antithyroid drugs over 5 years with positive TRAb. Construction of the TCR library relied on RNA isolated from PBMCs. CDR3 regions were amplified by Arm-PCR using iRepertoire HTBI primers to build TCR beta libraries. TCRdb analysed the multiplex PCR reads with MiXCR anew, one entry per CDR3 protein. This table holds about 660,000 distinct CDR3 sequences, about 32% found once. The specimen was peripheral blood mononuclear cells (PBMCs), collected when the disease was refractory, from a patient treated with antithyroid drugs. Source of these receptors: a female donor with Graves disease.

The rearrangement uses TRBV20-1 and TRBJ2-1; 7 bases fit TRBD2. The germline V gene encodes CDR1 DFQATT and CDR2 SNEGSKA (reference sequence). V lost 6 bases to trimming and J lost 8 bases; unmatched junction nucleotides: 19. CDR3 length: 16 amino acids. The CDR3 nucleotides read TGCAGTGCCCCCTTGGGGGGGAGCGCCGGAATTGATGAGCAGTTCTTC. Encoded protein: CSAPLGGSAGIDEQFF.

This clonotype was observed a few times. V is TRBV20-1 and J is TRBJ2-7; D gene ambiguous. Germline CDR1 and CDR2: DFQATT and SNEGSKA (reference sequence). Between the trimmed V and J ends, which lost 4 bases and 2 bases, there was a span of 12 bases. CDR3 length: 13 residues. The CDR3 DNA follows: TGCAGTGCTATTAGTGGCCGAGCCTACGAGCAGTACTTC. Encoded protein: CSAISGRAYEQYF.

The table lists this clonotype with a few counts. This chain links TRBV6-5 with TRBJ2-2, with a possible D match to TRBD2 (6 bases). The germline V and J ends were trimmed by 2 bases and 5 bases, with 15 bases remaining between them. The CDR3 has 16 amino acids. Germline assignment: CDR1 MNHEY and CDR2 SVGAGI. The CDR3, as DNA: TGTGCCAGCAGTTACGGAGGGGTCCGGGGAACCGGGGAGCTGTTTTTT. This translates into CASSYGGVRGTGELFF.

This clonotype appeared a few times. This rearrangement joins TRBV6-1 to TRBJ1-5; no clear D gene. With 0 bases removed from V and 5 bases from J, the gap between germline ends came to 14 bases. There are 16 residues in the CDR3. Germline V gene sequence: CDR1 MNHNS, CDR2 SASEGT. This CDR3 reads CASSEAGGSLYQPQHF. CDR3 in DNA: TGTGCCAGCAGTGAAGCAGGCGGATCTCTTTATCAGCCCCAGCATTTT.

This clonotype was detected ten times or more. The chain recombines TRBV2 with TRBJ1-2; 7 bases match TRBD1. The junction had 16 bases not matched to a gene; V was cut back by 4 bases and J by 5 bases. Germline assignment: CDR1 SNHLY and CDR2 FYNNEI. This CDR3 contains 17 residues. The CDR3 here is CASSVRTGGLHSYGYTF. The CDR3, as DNA: TGTGCCAGCAGTGTTAGGACAGGAGGACTGCACTCGTATGGCTACACCTTC.

This clonotype was observed once. The gene calls are TRBV7-2 and TRBJ1-6, with unresolved D. The germline V gene encodes CDR1 SGHTA and CDR2 FQGNSA. The CDR3 sequence is 15 residues long. The V gene lost 4 bases and the J gene lost 6 bases, with 13 bases spanning the gap. The CDR3 protein is CASSYHTISNSPLHF. In DNA form, the CDR3 reads TGTGCCAGCAGCTATCACACTATCTCTAATTCACCCCTCCACTTT. The full variable domain, completed using reference TRBV7-2 and TRBJ1-6, is GAGVSQSPSNKVTEKGKDVELRCDPISGHTALYWYRQSLGQGLEFLIYFQGNSAPDKSGLPSDRFSAERTGGSVSTLTIQRTQQEDSAVYLCASSYHTISNSPLHFGNGTRLTVT.

The chain is built from TRBV19 and TRBJ2-1, with D uncertain. Germline CDR1 LNHDA, CDR2 SQIVND (reference sequence). This CDR3 region has 16 residues. V shed 5 bases and J shed 1 base, with 15 bases lying between them. The CDR3 coding sequence is TGTGCCAGTAGTCCCCCGCGGCGCGCGTCCTACAATGAGCAGTTCTTC. It yields the protein CASSPPRRASYNEQFF.

The chain links TRBV7-3 to TRBJ2-2, with a possible D match to TRBD1 (5 bases). V gave up 1 base and J gave up 1 base, with 10 bases separating them. This CDR3 has 16 amino acids. Germline V lookup: CDR1 SGHTA, CDR2 FQGTGA. The CDR3 DNA reads as TGTGCCAGCAGCTTAAATAAGGGGCGGAACACCGGGGAGCTGTTTTTT. Its translation: CASSLNKGRNTGELFF.

The chain is built from TRBV18 and TRBJ1-3; unclear D gene. The CDR3 extends over 14 amino acids. Germline V CDR1 and CDR2: KGHSH, LQKENI. V was cut by 6 bases and J by 2 bases, with 11 bases left in between. CDR3 sequence: CASSPGITGNTIYF. CDR3 nucleotides: TGTGCCAGCTCTCCGGGGATTACTGGAAACACCATATATTTT.

This clonotype occurred a few times. The V gene is TRBV6-1, the J gene TRBJ2-7, with 9 bases matching TRBD1. V gave up 3 bases and J gave up 4 bases; unmatched junction bases: 1. Germline V CDR1 and CDR2: MNHNS, SASEGT. The CDR3 is made up of 13 amino acids. CDR3 loop: CASSDGQGYEQYF. The CDR3 DNA sequence: TGTGCCAGCAGTGATGGACAGGGGTACGAGCAGTACTTC.

This clonotype has more than one count but fewer than ten. One junction end disagrees with the germline gene, perhaps due to a read error. V gene TRBV13 combines with J gene TRBJ1-2, with D possibly TRBD1 on 5 matching bases. Germline CDR1 is PRHDT and CDR2 is FYEKMQ (reference sequence). There are 13 residues in the CDR3. The CDR3 bases are TGTACCAGCAGCTCCGGGGGGGTCTATGGCTACACCTTC. This translates into CTSSSGGVYGYTF.

This clonotype was picked up a small number of times. The chain has TRBV30 and TRBJ1-2; TRBD1 is a possible D gene (5 bases). This CDR3 has 14 amino acids. Germline CDR1 GTSNPN, CDR2 SVGIG (reference sequence). V was trimmed by 3 bases and J by 2 bases, leaving 13 bases between them. CDR3 residues: CAWSRGGSNYGYTF. As DNA, the CDR3 is TGTGCCTGGAGCCGTGGGGGGTCCAACTATGGCTACACCTTC.

This clonotype was detected only a few times. Its ends do not fully match the called genes, so a read error is possible. The rearrangement uses TRBV6-9 and TRBJ1-1, with 8 nucleotides matching TRBD1. Germline V gene data show CDR1 as MNHGY and CDR2 as SVAAGI. This CDR3 has 14 amino acids. The CDR3 DNA reads TGCGCCAGCAGGAGGGACAGGCGGAACACTGAAGCTTTCTTT. Encoded protein: CASRRDRRNTEAFF.

This clonotype was counted between two and nine times. The gene calls are TRBV9 and TRBJ1-2; tentatively, D is TRBD1 (6 bases). The germline CDR1 and CDR2 sequences are SGDLS and YYNGEE. This CDR3 comprises 15 residues. Trimming cost V 0 bases and J 2 bases, with 11 bases left between them. This chain's CDR3 is CASSVDREGNYGYTF. The CDR3 region has the DNA TGTGCCAGCAGCGTAGACAGGGAGGGGAACTATGGCTACACCTTC.

This chain links TRBV9 with TRBJ1-5; maybe TRBD1 (6 bases). Per the germline V gene, CDR1 is SGDLS and CDR2 is YYNGEE. This CDR3 contains 15 residues. V was cut by 4 bases and J by 5 bases, with 16 bases left in between. The CDR3 DNA sequence: TGTGCCAGCAGCCCGGGAGGGGGGGCAGATCAGCCCCAGCATTTT. This sequence encodes CASSPGGGADQPQHF.

This clonotype was observed a few times. The CDR3: CASKTGELFF. The CDR3 nucleotides are TGTGCCAGCAAGACCGGGGAGCTGTTTTTT. The V and J genes are TRBV7-9 and TRBJ2-2; D not resolved. This CDR3 contains 10 residues. Trimming shortened V by 7 bases and J by 5 bases, and 2 bases separated the two germline ends. Germline CDR1 reads SEHNR; CDR2 reads FQNEAQ (reference sequence).

This clonotype has ten or more counts. CDR3 sequence: CASSPRQGLYGYTF. As DNA, the CDR3 is TGTGCCAGCAGCCCTCGACAGGGCCTCTATGGCTACACCTTC. The chain recombines TRBV7-9 with TRBJ1-2; TRBD1 aligns across 7 bases. V lost 5 bases and J lost 4; bases outside the gene matches: 7. The CDR3 has 14 residues. The germline gives CDR1 SEHNR, CDR2 FQNEAQ (reference sequence). The full variable domain, rest sourced from reference TRBV7-9 and TRBJ1-2, is DTGVSQNPRHKITKRGQNVTFRCDPISEHNRLYWYRQTLGQGPEFLTYFQNEAQLEKSRLLSDRFSAERPKGSFSTLEIQRTEQGDSAMYLCASSPRQGLYGYTFGSGTRLTVV.

The chain recombines TRBV6-1 with TRBJ1-4, with D unclear. Germline assignment: CDR1 MNHNS and CDR2 SASEGT. V lost 7 bases, J lost 5 bases, and 8 bases lay in between. The CDR3 totals 12 residues. This CDR3 is CASKGVNEKLFF. Here the CDR3 DNA reads TGTGCCAGCAAGGGAGTGAATGAAAAACTGTTTTTT.

The sample holds many counts of this clonotype. This chain joins TRBV2 and TRBJ1-3; the D is unclear. The germline gives CDR1 SNHLY, CDR2 FYNNEI. This CDR3 comprises 15 residues. Trimming pared 1 base from V and 0 bases from J, leaving 7 bases between. CDR3 sequence (DNA): TGTGCCAGCAGTGAAGGGCAGAGCTCTGGAAACACCATATATTTT. Residues: CASSEGQSSGNTIYF.

Notes on this clonotype: A much larger clone lies a single base off, so this may be a read error. V gene TRBV12-3 or TRBV12-4 combines with J gene TRBJ1-2; D is perhaps TRBD1 (5 bases). The CDR3 runs to 14 residues. Deletions cut 6 bases from V and 2 bases from J, with 13 bases between. CDR3 sequence (DNA): TGTGCCAGCAGCCAAAGGGGCGGAAACTATGGCTACACCTTC. Translated, it gives CASSQRGGNYGYTF.

This rearrangement joins TRBV5-6 to TRBJ2-4; 14 bases are a match to TRBD2. J lost 7 bases, V lost 4 bases, and 7 bases had no gene match. The CDR3 consists of 16 residues. CDR1 and CDR2 (germline): SGHDT, YYEEEE. CDR3 region: CASSAPGLAGENIQYF. CDR3 nucleotide sequence: TGTGCCAGCAGCGCCCCGGGACTAGCGGGGGAGAACATTCAGTACTTC.

V usage is TRBV6-1 and J usage is TRBJ1-2, with TRBD1 matching over 7 bases. The germline V gene encodes CDR1 MNHNS and CDR2 SASEGT. This CDR3 is 16 amino acids long. V was clipped by 5 bases and J by 8 bases; unmatched bases: 17. The CDR3 is CASSSGTAPTQDGYTF. DNA for the CDR3: TGTGCCAGCAGTAGTGGGACAGCTCCCACTCAAGACGGCTACACCTTC.

The chain employs TRBV11-2 and TRBJ2-4, with 7 bases aligning to TRBD2. CDR3 length equals 15 residues. V shed 2 bases, J shed 8 bases, and the junction held 9 bases outside the gene matches. Germline values: CDR1 SGHAT, CDR2 FQNNGV. The CDR3 DNA follows: TGTGCCAGCAGCTTATTGGGGGGGATGAGGGACATTCAGTACTTC. It is translated as CASSLLGGMRDIQYF.

The V and J genes are TRBV20-1 and TRBJ2-5; 9 bases map to TRBD2. The germline gives CDR1 DFQATT, CDR2 SNEGSKA (reference sequence). V lost 0 bases and J lost 1; bases outside the gene matches: 6. CDR3 size: 16 residues. This CDR3 is CSARETSGAFQETQYF. The CDR3 DNA reads TGCAGTGCTAGAGAGACTAGCGGAGCTTTCCAAGAGACCCAGTACTTC.

The sample holds many counts of this clonotype. The chain couples TRBV12-3 or TRBV12-4 to TRBJ1-5, with 8 bases lining up with TRBD1. The CDR3 runs to 17 residues. Trimming cost V 2 bases and J 4 bases; bases outside gene matches: 10. The CDR3 loop reads CASSLRGTGGLNQPQHF. CDR3 sequence (DNA): TGTGCCAGCAGTTTACGGGGGACAGGTGGTCTGAATCAGCCCCAGCATTTT.

This clonotype has just a few counts. V gene TRBV28 combines with J gene TRBJ2-5; TRBD2 matches 10 bases. This CDR3 is built from 18 residues. The germline V gene encodes CDR1 MDHEN and CDR2 SYDVKM. Losses at the gene ends were 11 bases for V and 3 bases for J; bases not matched to a gene: 21. CDR3: CAPHQLAGHEGSKETQYF. CDR3 DNA sequence: TGTGCCCCCCACCAACTAGCGGGACACGAGGGCTCAAAAGAGACCCAGTACTTC.

This clonotype was found a few times. The chain links TRBV29-1 to TRBJ2-4, with TRBD2 as a possible D gene (6 bases). V lost 6 bases, J lost 9 bases, and 18 bases lay in between. This CDR3 is built from 13 residues. From germline, CDR1 is SQVTM and CDR2 ANQGSEA. CDR3 residues: CSVNRVDGSIQYF. As DNA, the CDR3 is TGCAGCGTGAATCGTGTCGACGGGAGCATTCAGTACTTC.